This entry concerns a single T cell receptor (beta chain). CDR1 is SGHRS and CDR2 is YFSETQ in the germline V gene. The ends lost 3 bases at V and 6 bases at J; junction bases unmatched: 8. This CDR3 is 17 amino acids long. This entry is derived from a study of blood T cell repertoires in COVID-19. Overall study context: Acute and convalescent COVID-19 samples came from the United States, Italy and Spain. T cells, B-cell-depleted T cells, or PBMCs provided the cDNA or gDNA that served as material.

Source study methods: Amplification of reference gene primers was used by the study to estimate nucleated cell counts. Some clones are missing from TCRdb's copy, which holds only in-frame ones; the method was immunoSEQ multiplex PCR. That table gives V, J and clone size, and the DNA gave D and trimming. The data show some 260,000 clones, about 73% seen once. V and J are TRBV5-1 and TRBJ2-1; 14 bases line up with TRBD2. This receptor was taken from a woman of 80 years or more with acute or convalescent COVID-19. The sequenced sample consisted of peripheral blood. The CDR3 DNA reads as TGCGCCAGCAGCTGGACTAGCGGGAGGCTTGTGACCAATGAGCAGTTCTTC. Its translation: CASSWTSGRLVTNEQFF.